These 12 T cell receptor beta chains came from one sample sequenced in a study of beta chain features in type 1 diabetes. Whole-study findings and limits: Among all four CD4+ subsets, Type 1 diabetes patients had TCRB CDR3s that were moderately but significantly shorter.

The antigens of these receptors remain unknown. Expressed TCRB transcripts were sequenced because the entire RNA isolate underwent reverse transcription. Clones were read by immunoSEQ multiplex PCR, and TCRdb kept only the in-frame ones, dropping some. The sample includes a few hundred thousand clones, less than 30% of them seen just once. Sequenced sample: naive CD4+ T cells from blood. These receptors originate from a woman aged 30 to 39 with type 1 diabetes.

The chain has TRBV10-3 and TRBJ1-2; TRBD1 matches 8 bases. CDR1 and CDR2 from the germline V gene are ENHRY and SYGVKD. This CDR3 is 12 amino acids long. Trimming cost V 6 bases and J 8 bases; bases outside gene matches: 5. The CDR3 region has the DNA TGTGCCATCAGCGGGACAGGAAGGGGCTACACCTTC. Translated, it gives CAISGTGRGYTF.

The rearrangement joins TRBV4-2 to TRBJ1-5; D might be TRBD1 (6 bases). Germline CDR1 reads LGHNA; CDR2 reads YNFKEQ. Between the trimmed V and J ends, which lost 0 bases and 2 bases, there was a span of 14 bases. The CDR3 runs 17 residues. The CDR3 nucleotides read TGTGCCAGCAGCCAAGATCGTCGAGGGGGAGGCAATCAGCCCCAGCATTTT. Translating it yields CASSQDRRGGGNQPQHF.

CDR3 in amino acids: CASSPGTGYSNQPQHF. CDR3 sequence (DNA): TGTGCCAGCTCACCTGGGACAGGCTATAGCAATCAGCCCCAGCATTTT. The chain recombines TRBV18 with TRBJ1-5; 8 nucleotides line up with TRBD1. Trimming removed 3 bases from V and 0 bases from J; junction bases left unmatched: 4. Per the germline V gene, CDR1 is KGHSH and CDR2 is LQKENI. This CDR3 spans 16 amino acids.

With regard to this clone: One junction end disagrees with the germline gene, perhaps due to a read error. The chain recombines TRBV7-7 with TRBJ2-1; possible D gene TRBD2, 6 bases. Per germline, CDR1 SSHAT and CDR2 FNYEAQ (reference sequence). The CDR3 covers 14 residues. CDR3 amino acids: CASSLAQGGGEQFF. The CDR3, as DNA: TGTGCTAGCAGCTTAGCCCAGGGAGGCGGTGAGCAGTTCTTC. Combining the CDR3 with reference TRBV7-7 and TRBJ2-1 gives the whole variable domain GAGVSQSPRYKVTKRGQDVTLRCDPISSHATLYWYQQALGQGPEFLTYFNYEAQPDKSGLPSDRFSAERPEGSISTLTIQRTEQRDSAMYRCASSLAQGGGEQFFGPGTRLTVL.

V gene TRBV2 combines with J gene TRBJ2-1; maybe TRBD2 (5 bases). The CDR3 extends over 15 amino acids. V gave up 2 bases and J gave up 2 bases, with 10 bases separating them. Germline values: CDR1 SNHLY, CDR2 FYNNEI. The CDR3 region has the DNA TGTGCCAGCAGTGAAAAGCGGCGAACCTACAATGAGCAGTTCTTC. Protein product: CASSEKRRTYNEQFF.

The table lists this clone with a few counts. J is TRBJ1-2 and V is TRBV29-1; no clear D gene. Germline lookup yields CDR1 SQVTM and CDR2 ANQGSEA. V lost 4 bases and J 3 bases, leaving 9 bases between the germline ends. The CDR3 runs to 12 residues. CDR3: CSVGFGDYGYTF. CDR3 nucleotides: TGCAGCGTTGGTTTCGGAGACTATGGCTACACCTTC.

The sample holds one count of this clone. V is TRBV4-2 and J is TRBJ2-5; 7 nucleotides agree with TRBD2. The J segment lost 5 bases and the V segment lost 4 bases, leaving 13 bases of the junction unmatched. Germline CDR1 reads LGHNA; CDR2 reads YNFKEQ. This CDR3 is built from 16 residues. CDR3 sequence reads: CASSPRTSGTGETQYF. CDR3 nucleotides: TGTGCCAGCAGCCCAAGGACGAGCGGGACGGGGGAGACCCAGTACTTC.

This rearrangement joins TRBV2 to TRBJ2-5, with a tentative D call TRBD2 (6 bases). The germline gives CDR1 SNHLY, CDR2 FYNNEI. Trimming left V 8 bases short and J 5 bases short, with 15 bases between. The CDR3 totals 13 residues. CDR3 protein: CASGGNPPETQYF. The CDR3 nucleotides are TGTGCCAGCGGCGGGAACCCTCCGGAGACCCAGTACTTC.

This clone was counted a few times. V gene TRBV30 combines with J gene TRBJ2-7; TRBD1 aligns across 7 bases. The CDR3 is 13 amino acids. The germline V gene encodes CDR1 GTSNPN and CDR2 SVGIG (reference sequence). The junction had 5 bases not matched to a gene; V was cut back by 0 bases and J by 6 bases. In nucleotides, the CDR3 is TGTGCCTGGAGTGTATCAGGGGGACGCGAGCAGTACTTC. Translating gives CAWSVSGGREQYF.

CDR3 residues: CSVPEGAVADTQYF. The CDR3 nucleotides read TGCAGCGTTCCCGAGGGGGCTGTGGCAGATACGCAGTATTTT. The V gene is TRBV29-1, the J gene TRBJ2-3; TRBD1 matches 7 bases. CDR3 length equals 14 residues. With V trimmed by 5 bases and J by 4 bases, 9 bases remained unmatched. The V gene's germline CDR1 is SQVTM and CDR2 ANQGSEA.

CDR3 in DNA: TGTGCCTGGAGTGCTGGAGACAGTATCATGAACACTGAAGCTTTCTTT. Protein product: CAWSAGDSIMNTEAFF. The V call is TRBV30, the J call TRBJ1-1; maybe TRBD1 (5 bases). V lost 1 base to trimming and J lost 0 bases, with 15 bases between them. Germline V gene data show CDR1 as GTSNPN and CDR2 as SVGIG (reference sequence). The CDR3 is 16 amino acids.

In this sample, this clone turned up a few times. The gene calls are TRBV30 and TRBJ1-1; D possibly corresponds to TRBD1 (6 bases). V shed 1 base and J shed 1 base, with 13 bases lying between them. Germline CDR1 reads GTSNPN; CDR2 reads SVGIG (reference sequence). The CDR3 is 15 amino acids. The CDR3 DNA follows: TGTGCCTGGAGTGCCTCAGGGGCGGCGAACACTGAAGCTTTCTTT. Translation gives CAWSASGAANTEAFF.